This T cell receptor (beta chain) came from a study of blood T cell repertoires in COVID-19. This clone was seen once. Assay used: immunoSEQ multiplex PCR; TCRdb lists only in-frame clones, some missing. Seen here are a few hundred thousand clones, about nine tenths observed once, and the top ten hold 5.5% to 8%. With 4 bases removed from V and 3 bases from J, the gap between germline ends came to 17 bases. CDR1 and CDR2 from the germline V gene are SGHRS and YFSETQ. CDR3 length equals 16 residues. This TCR was sampled from a woman in her forties or fifties with COVID-19, enrolled during active disease. Sequencing input: peripheral blood. The chain recombines TRBV5-1 with TRBJ1-5; no firm D call. The CDR3, as DNA: TGCGCCAGCAGCCCGGGTCGCGGGGTTAACAATCAGCCCCAGCATTTT. It translates to CASSPGRGVNNQPQHF.